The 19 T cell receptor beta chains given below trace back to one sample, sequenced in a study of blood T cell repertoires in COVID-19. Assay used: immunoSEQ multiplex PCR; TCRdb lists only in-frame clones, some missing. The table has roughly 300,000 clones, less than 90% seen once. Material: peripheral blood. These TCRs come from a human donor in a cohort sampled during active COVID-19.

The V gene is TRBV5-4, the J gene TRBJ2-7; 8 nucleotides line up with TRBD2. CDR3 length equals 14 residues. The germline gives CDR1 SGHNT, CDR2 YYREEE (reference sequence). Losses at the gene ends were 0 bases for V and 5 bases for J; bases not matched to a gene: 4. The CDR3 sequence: CASSLGGRINEQYF. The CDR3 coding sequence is TGTGCCAGCAGCTTGGGCGGGAGGATTAACGAGCAGTACTTC.

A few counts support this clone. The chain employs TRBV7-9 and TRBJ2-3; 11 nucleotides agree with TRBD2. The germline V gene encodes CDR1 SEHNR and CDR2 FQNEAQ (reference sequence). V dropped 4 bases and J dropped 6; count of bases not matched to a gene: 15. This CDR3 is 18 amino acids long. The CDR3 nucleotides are TGTGCCAGCAGCTCCAACCCTTTAACTAGCGGGAGTATGGATACGCAGTATTTT. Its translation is CASSSNPLTSGSMDTQYF.

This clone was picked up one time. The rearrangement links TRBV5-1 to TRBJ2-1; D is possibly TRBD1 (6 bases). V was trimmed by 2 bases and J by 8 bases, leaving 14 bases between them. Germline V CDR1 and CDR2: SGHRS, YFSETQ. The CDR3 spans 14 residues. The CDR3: CASSLLGQRDEQFF. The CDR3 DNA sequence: TGCGCCAGCAGCTTACTCGGACAGAGGGATGAGCAGTTCTTC. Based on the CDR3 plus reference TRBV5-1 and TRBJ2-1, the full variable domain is KAGVTQTPRYLIKTRGQQVTLSCSPISGHRSVSWYQQTPGQGLQFLFEYFSETQRNKGNFPGRFSGRQFSNSRSEMNVSTLELGDSALYLCASSLLGQRDEQFFGPGTRLTVL.

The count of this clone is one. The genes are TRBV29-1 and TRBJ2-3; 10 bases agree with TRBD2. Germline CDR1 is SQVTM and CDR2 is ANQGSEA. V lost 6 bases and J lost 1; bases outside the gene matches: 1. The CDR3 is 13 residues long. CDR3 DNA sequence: TGCAGCGTAGGGACTAGCGGCACAGATACGCAGTATTTT. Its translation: CSVGTSGTDTQYF.

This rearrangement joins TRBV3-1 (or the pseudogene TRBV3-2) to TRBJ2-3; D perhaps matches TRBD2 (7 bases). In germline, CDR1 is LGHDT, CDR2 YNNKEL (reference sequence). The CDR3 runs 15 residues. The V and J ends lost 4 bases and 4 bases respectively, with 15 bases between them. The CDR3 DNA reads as TGTGCCAGCAGCCTCGGGGGGCCAGTGTCAGATACGCAGTATTTT. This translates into CASSLGGPVSDTQYF.

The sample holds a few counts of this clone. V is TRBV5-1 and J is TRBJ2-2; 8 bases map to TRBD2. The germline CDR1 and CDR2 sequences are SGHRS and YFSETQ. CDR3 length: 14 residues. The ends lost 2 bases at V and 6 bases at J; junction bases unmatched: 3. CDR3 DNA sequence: TGCGCCAGCAGCTTTGGGACTAGACCCGGGGAGCTGTTTTTT. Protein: CASSFGTRPGELFF.

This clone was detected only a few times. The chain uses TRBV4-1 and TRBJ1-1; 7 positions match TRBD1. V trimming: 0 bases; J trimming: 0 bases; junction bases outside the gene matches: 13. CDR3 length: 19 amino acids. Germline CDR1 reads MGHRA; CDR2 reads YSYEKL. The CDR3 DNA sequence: TGCGCCAGCAGCCAAGATACGCTTACAGGGGCTCGGATGAACACTGAAGCTTTCTTT. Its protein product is CASSQDTLTGARMNTEAFF.

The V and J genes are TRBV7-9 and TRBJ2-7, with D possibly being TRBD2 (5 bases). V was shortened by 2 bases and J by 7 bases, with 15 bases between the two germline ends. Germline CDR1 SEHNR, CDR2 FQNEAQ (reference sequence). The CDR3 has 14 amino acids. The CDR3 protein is CASSLPGIRGEQYF. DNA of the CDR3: TGTGCCAGCAGCTTACCCGGGATTCGGGGAGAGCAGTACTTC.

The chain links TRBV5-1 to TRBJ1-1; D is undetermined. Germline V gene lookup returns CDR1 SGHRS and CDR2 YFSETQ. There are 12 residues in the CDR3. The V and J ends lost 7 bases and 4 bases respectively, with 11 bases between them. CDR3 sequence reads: CASRGPSTEAFF. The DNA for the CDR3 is TGCGCCAGCCGGGGTCCATCCACTGAAGCTTTCTTT.

The CDR3 loop reads CASSQRGNQPQHF. As DNA, the CDR3 is TGTGCCAGCAGTCAAAGGGGGAATCAGCCCCAGCATTTT. The rearrangement joins TRBV12-3 or TRBV12-4 to TRBJ1-5; D perhaps matches TRBD1 (6 bases). The CDR3 is 13 amino acids. Between the trimmed V and J ends, which lost 5 bases and 4 bases, there was a span of 9 bases.

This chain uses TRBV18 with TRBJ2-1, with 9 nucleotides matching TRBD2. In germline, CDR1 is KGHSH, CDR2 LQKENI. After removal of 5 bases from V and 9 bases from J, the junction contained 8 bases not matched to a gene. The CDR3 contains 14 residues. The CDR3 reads CASSWREGHVEQFF. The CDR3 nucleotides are TGTGCCAGCTCATGGCGGGAGGGCCATGTTGAGCAGTTCTTC. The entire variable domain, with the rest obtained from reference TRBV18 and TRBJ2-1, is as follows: NAGVMQNPRHLVRRRGQEARLRCSPMKGHSHVYWYRQLPEEGLKFMVYLQKENIIDESGMPKERFSAEFPKEGPSILRIQQVVRGDSAAYFCASSWREGHVEQFFGPGTRLTVL.

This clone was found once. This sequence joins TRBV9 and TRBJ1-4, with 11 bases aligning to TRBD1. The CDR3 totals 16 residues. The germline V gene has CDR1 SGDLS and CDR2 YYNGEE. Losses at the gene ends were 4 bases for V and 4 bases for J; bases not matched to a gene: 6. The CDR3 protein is CASSTGQGVFNEKLFF. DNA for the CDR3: TGTGCCAGCAGCACGGGACAGGGGGTCTTTAATGAAAAACTGTTTTTT.

The CDR3 here is CSVDPSGGSSTDTQYF. In DNA, the CDR3 is TGCAGCGTTGATCCTAGCGGGGGGTCTAGCACAGATACGCAGTATTTT. The chain employs TRBV29-1 and TRBJ2-3, with 11 nucleotides matching TRBD2. CDR1 SQVTM and CDR2 ANQGSEA come from the germline V gene. The CDR3 runs to 16 residues. V shed 3 bases, J shed 0 bases, and the junction held 5 bases outside the gene matches.

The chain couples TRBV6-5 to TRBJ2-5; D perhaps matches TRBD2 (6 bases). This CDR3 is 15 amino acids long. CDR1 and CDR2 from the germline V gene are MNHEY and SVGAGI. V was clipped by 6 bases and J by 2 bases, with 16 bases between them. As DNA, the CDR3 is TGTGCCAGCAGGAGCCGGACTACTATTCAAGAGACCCAGTACTTC. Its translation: CASRSRTTIQETQYF.

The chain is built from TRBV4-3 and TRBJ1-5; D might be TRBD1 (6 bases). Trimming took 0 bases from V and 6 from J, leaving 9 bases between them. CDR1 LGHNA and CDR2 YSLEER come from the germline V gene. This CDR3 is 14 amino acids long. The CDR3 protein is CASSQDNRAQPQHF. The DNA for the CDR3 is TGCGCCAGCAGCCAAGATAACAGGGCTCAGCCCCAGCATTTT.

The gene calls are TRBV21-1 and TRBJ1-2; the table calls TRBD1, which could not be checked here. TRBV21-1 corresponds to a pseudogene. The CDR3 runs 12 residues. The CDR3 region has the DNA TGTGCCAGCAAGACATCGACATATGGCTACACCTTC. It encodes CASKTSTYGYTF.

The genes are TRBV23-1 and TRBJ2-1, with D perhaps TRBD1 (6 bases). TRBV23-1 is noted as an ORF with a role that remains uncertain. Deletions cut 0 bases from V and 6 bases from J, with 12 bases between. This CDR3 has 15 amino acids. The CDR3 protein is CASSQSLDSGNEQFF. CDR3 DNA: TGCGCCAGCAGTCAATCTTTGGACAGTGGCAATGAGCAGTTCTTC.

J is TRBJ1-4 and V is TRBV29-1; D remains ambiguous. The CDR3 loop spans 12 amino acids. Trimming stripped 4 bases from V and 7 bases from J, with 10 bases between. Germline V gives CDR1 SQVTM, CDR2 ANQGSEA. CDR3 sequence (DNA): TGCAGCGTTGTTTGGGCGGGTGAAAAACTGTTTTTT. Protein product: CSVVWAGEKLFF.

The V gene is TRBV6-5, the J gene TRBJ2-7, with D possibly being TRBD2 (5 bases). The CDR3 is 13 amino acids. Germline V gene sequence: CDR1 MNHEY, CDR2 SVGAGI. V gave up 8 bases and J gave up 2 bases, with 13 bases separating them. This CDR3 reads CASGEHGTYEQYF. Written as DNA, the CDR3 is TGTGCCAGCGGGGAGCACGGCACCTACGAGCAGTACTTC.